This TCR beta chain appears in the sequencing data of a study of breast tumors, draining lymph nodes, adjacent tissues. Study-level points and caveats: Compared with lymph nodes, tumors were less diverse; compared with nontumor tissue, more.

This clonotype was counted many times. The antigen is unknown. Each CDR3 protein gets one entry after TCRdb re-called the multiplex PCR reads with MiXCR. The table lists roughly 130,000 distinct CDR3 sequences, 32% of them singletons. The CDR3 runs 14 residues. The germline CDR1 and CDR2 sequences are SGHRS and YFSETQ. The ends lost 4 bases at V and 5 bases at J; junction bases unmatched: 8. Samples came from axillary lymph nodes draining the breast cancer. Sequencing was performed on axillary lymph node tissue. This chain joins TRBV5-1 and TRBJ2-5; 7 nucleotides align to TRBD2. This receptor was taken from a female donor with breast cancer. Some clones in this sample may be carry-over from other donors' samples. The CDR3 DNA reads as TGCGCCAGCAGCGGGGGGGTTGTAGGGGAGACCCAGTACTTC. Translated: CASSGGVVGETQYF.